This T cell receptor (beta chain) was identified in a study of cytomegalovirus exposure and HLA in healthy donors (dated by TCRdb to about 2017). The study in broad terms: According to an earlier analysis of several hundred of the donors, about 179 million T cells yielded over 100 million unique TCR beta sequences and about 300 Gb of sequence data. Of the roughly 400 genotyped donors, 81% were placed in the genetic ancestry cluster associated with self-reported Caucasian donors. In a later analysis, previously published TCR beta repertoires from several hundred donors were re-analyzed and high-resolution HLA genotyping was added so that TCR occurrence patterns could be studied. An early release that covered some 630 HLA-typed donors contained approximately 300 gigabases of sequencing data and around 80 million unique TCR sequences. All discovery cohort repertoires had been generated using a single sequencing platform. In addition to the first cohort of roughly 670 subjects, a separate validation cohort of 130 or so different subjects was used. In the later analysis, no new phenotypic data were used to find candidate immune exposures; instead, reliance was placed on TCR beta sequences and their occurrence across donors. HLA typing covered class I and class II loci at four-digit resolution. The aim of the study was to test whether cataloging public T cell receptors could identify signatures of past pathogen exposure. Donor age, sex, ethnicity and CMV serostatus were compiled together with the repertoire data. The study profiled the T cell repertoires of hundreds of subjects by immunosequencing and related them to cytomegalovirus serostatus. Genome-wide SNP genotypes for about 65% of the 666 donors were used in a later genetic analysis, which treated that subset as a discovery cohort. The study combined high-throughput TCR immunosequencing, statistical association of individual TCRs with disease status, and machine learning to predict cytomegalovirus infection status. Typing coverage varied by locus: roughly 629-630 donors for A, B, C, DRB1 and DQB1; roughly 510 for DQA1; approximately 610 for DPA1; roughly 450 for DPB1. About five DR-DQ haplotypes were handled as single units for association and clustering because linkage in the cohort was strong. Across some 400 genotyped donors of the cohort, an average of about 240,000 unique TCR beta nucleotide sequences per donor were sequenced, and 15% to 20% of those sequences were non-productive. An earlier analysis of roughly 580 of the donors used high-throughput TCR beta sequencing to judge whether each TCR beta V gene segment behaved as functional or pseudogenic.

Overall study results and their limits: For the cohort, immune exposure information was limited to CMV serostatus. At a false discovery rate of 0.05, a later analysis linked about 17,000 TCR beta sequences to specific HLA alleles. In a later genetic analysis, fewer N-insertions in productive TCRs were reported among donors in an Asian-associated ancestry cluster than the roughly 670-donor mean. The authors suggested that the approach could potentially be generalized to other disease states and immunological phenotypes. According to a later analysis, parvovirus B19, influenza, CMV and Epstein-Barr virus appeared linked to several top co-occurrence clusters. Correlated functional status among segregating V segments might be attributable to linkage disequilibrium, but an unknown experimental factor could not be ruled out. Because the 87-base-pair reads could not distinguish some IMGT-functional V segments, including TRBV6-2 and TRBV6-3, those segments were excluded. A later analysis found that HLA-associated TCR beta chains were more clonally expanded and had lower generation probabilities than equally common non-associated chains. Cytomegalovirus status was reported to be diagnosed by the classifier with high specificity and sensitivity in both the original and validation cohorts. The earlier analysis of 587 of the donors excluded 15 to 20 rarely observed V segments, including chromosome 9 orphons, because counts were too low. In a later analysis, most CMV-associated TCR beta chains were found to appear HLA-restricted, with HLA associations seemingly driven largely by CMV exposure. In a later analysis, TCR association rates were found to vary across HLA loci, with the most associated TCRs seen for DRB1 alleles and the fewest for HLA-C alleles. When HLA alleles, especially DR and DQ, strongly co-occurred, attributing TCR associations to individual alleles was difficult. Across donors, most TCR sequences were observed very rarely, whereas some public TCRs were present in many individuals. The study listed 150 to 200 TCR beta chains as associated with cytomegalovirus. Presence/absence analyses assumed roughly uniform sequencing depth across donors, an assumption that may not hold. In an earlier analysis of some 640 of the donors, most TCR beta V segments were observed in productive rearrangements about 87% or about 30% of the time, broadly matching IMGT annotations. Because HLA typing was missing for some donors at each locus, association tests included only the typed subset. A cluster of highly shared sequence variants was judged likely to represent a technical artifact of the sequencing pipeline. A few of the identified cytomegalovirus-associated TCR beta chains were confirmed in vitro to be specific for cytomegalovirus antigens. In a later genetic analysis, a missense DCLRE1C variant was associated with V-gene and J-gene trimming of TCR beta chains, and the association was replicated in an independent cohort. Only TCR beta chains were sequenced in this cohort, and the absence of alpha or paired-chain data limited detectable features. A further reported finding was that TCR beta sequences accurately predicted the HLA-A and HLA-B alleles for most subjects in the first cohort.

Libraries were made using the immunoSEQ multiplex PCR assay. For the multiplex PCR, a mixture combining 60 forward primers for TCR Vbeta segments and 13 reverse primers for TCR Jbeta segments was used. The CDR3 region of rearranged TCR beta genes was amplified from genomic DNA with a multiplex PCR assay. Amplified TCR beta libraries were sequenced as 87-base-pair reads on the Illumina HiSeq System. Under the source paper's analysis protocol: In a later analysis, some 80 million unique TCR beta chains were counted across the approximately 640 repertoires, and about 9.9 million of these chains were shared by at least two donors. To remove PCR and sequencing errors, raw reads were error-corrected and collapsed into unique sequences using a nearest-neighbor algorithm that merged closely related sequences. To assign V, D and J gene segments, CDR3 sequences were aligned to IMGT reference sequences. Each retained sequence needed at least a six-nucleotide match to both a V gene segment and a J gene segment. Rearrangements were called productive when the CDR3 lacked stop codons and stayed in frame with V and J; all others were non-productive. CDR3 was defined by IMGT convention, running from the second conserved V-encoded cysteine to the conserved J-encoded phenylalanine. In an earlier analysis of roughly 580 of the donors, sequences lacking an unambiguous match to a single V gene segment were excluded. In an earlier analysis of several hundred of the donors, V segments were called functional above 56.7% productive rearrangements and were called segregating when the between-donor standard deviation exceeded 5%. A statistical classification framework was built to diagnose cytomegalovirus status from the catalog of TCR beta chain sequences. In a later analysis, V and J genes were assigned by comparing TCR nucleotide sequences against IMGT/GENE-DB human TR gene sequences. A later analysis assigned CDR3 sequences and most-parsimonious VDJ recombination scenarios with the TCRdist pipeline. In a later analysis, each TCR beta chain was defined by its CDR3 amino acid sequence together with its V-gene family, and reads lacking a unique V-gene family were excluded. As a way to deal with suspected cross-contamination and a sequencing artifact, a later analysis dropped 450 to 600 nucleotide sequences that were highly shared and had low generation probability. In a later analysis, a clonal expansion index for each public chain was calculated from normalized within-repertoire ranks of inferred template counts. In a later analysis, generation probabilities were computed using a VDJ recombination model fitted to out-of-frame rearrangements, and the results were checked against IGoR. In a later analysis, TCR-TCR, TCR-HLA and TCR-CMV co-occurrence was scored with hypergeometric tests, and a repertoire-size bias correction was applied to TCR pairs. False discovery rates were estimated in a later analysis by permuting HLA or CMV assignments 20 times. In a later analysis, co-occurring TCRs were grouped using DBSCAN, and TCRdist sequence similarity was added for clustering within HLA-allele-positive subsets. Repertoires with fewer than 30,000 or more than 120,000 public chains, plus five repertoires with anomalous nucleotide sharing, were excluded from co-occurrence clustering. This immuneACCESS table, as held by TCRdb, lists in-frame sequences with V and J called but not all clones. Of the missing ones, under half trace to an unresolved V gene in checked studies; the others have no known cause. V, J and clone size are those of that table, while D and trimming were read from the DNA. In this sample the table shows 90,000 to 150,000 clones, 77% of which occur a single time. Under 7% of the sample belongs to the ten largest clones.

Of note for this clone: There is no known antigen for this receptor. Nothing much larger sits one base from this clone, and base qualities are not available.

The cohort was made up of roughly 670 healthy bone marrow donors. At the time of sampling, every cohort member was nominally healthy, though immune exposures that went unrecorded were likely present. The donor was CMV seropositive and belonged to the group of 250 to 300 seropositive cohort members. Every donor gave a peripheral blood sample, and the peripheral blood mononuclear cells from that sample were used for TCR beta sequencing. Genomic DNA was extracted from the blood cell samples with the Qiagen DNeasy Blood Extraction Kit. V sheds 5 bases and J sheds 7 bases, leaving 12 bases between their ends. The germline V gene encodes CDR1 SGHVS and CDR2 FNYEAQ. The CDR3 has 12 amino acids, counting the end cysteine and phenylalanine. This entry keeps only the CDR3 DNA: 36 bases, framed from base 1.

Sequenced sample: PBMCs. The rearranged chain carries TRBV7-6 and TRBJ2-7; TRBD1 might be the D gene, on 6 matching bases. The source is a man between 18 and 29 years old in good health and CMV-seropositive. The CDR3 loop reads CASSPQGGEQYF. The nucleotides are TGTGCCAGCAGCCCACAGGGCGGGGAGCAGTACTTC.